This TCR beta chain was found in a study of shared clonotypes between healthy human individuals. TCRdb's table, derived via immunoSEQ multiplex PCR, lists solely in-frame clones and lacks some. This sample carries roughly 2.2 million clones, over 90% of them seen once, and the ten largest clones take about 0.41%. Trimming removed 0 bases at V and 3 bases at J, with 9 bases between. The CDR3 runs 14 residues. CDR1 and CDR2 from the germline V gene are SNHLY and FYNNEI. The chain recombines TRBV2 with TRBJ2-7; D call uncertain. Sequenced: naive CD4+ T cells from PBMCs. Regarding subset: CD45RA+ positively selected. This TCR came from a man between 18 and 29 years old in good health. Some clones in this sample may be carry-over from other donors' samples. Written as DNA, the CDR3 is TGTGCCAGCAGTGAAGCGCTAGGCAGCTACGAGCAGTACTTC. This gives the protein CASSEALGSYEQYF. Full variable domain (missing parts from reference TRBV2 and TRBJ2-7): EPEVTQTPSHQVTQMGQEVILRCVPISNHLYFYWYRQILGQKVEFLVSFYNNEISEKSEIFDDQFSVERPDGSNFTLKIRSTKLEDSAMYFCASSEALGSYEQYFGPGTRLTVT.